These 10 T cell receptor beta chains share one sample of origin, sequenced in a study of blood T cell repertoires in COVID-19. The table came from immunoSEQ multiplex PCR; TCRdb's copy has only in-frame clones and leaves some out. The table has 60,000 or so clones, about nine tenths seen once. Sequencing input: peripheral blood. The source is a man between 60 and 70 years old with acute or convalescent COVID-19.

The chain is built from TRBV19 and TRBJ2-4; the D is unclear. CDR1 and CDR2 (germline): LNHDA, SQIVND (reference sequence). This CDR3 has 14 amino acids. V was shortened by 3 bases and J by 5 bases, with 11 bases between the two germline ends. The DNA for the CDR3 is TGTGCCAGTAGTATGATGGGCATAGAAAACATTCAGTACTTC. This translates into CASSMMGIENIQYF.

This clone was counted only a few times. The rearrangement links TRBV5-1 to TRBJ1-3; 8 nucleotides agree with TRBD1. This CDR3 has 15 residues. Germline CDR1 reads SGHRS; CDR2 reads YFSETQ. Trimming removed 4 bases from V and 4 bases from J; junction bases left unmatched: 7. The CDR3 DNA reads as TGCGCCAGCAGCAAGGCGACAGGGGTCGGAAACACCATATATTTT. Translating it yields CASSKATGVGNTIYF.

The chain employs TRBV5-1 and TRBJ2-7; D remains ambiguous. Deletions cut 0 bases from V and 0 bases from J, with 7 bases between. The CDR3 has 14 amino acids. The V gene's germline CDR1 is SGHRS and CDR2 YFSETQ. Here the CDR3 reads CASSLGLPSYEQYF. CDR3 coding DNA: TGCGCCAGCAGCTTGGGACTTCCCTCCTACGAGCAGTACTTC.

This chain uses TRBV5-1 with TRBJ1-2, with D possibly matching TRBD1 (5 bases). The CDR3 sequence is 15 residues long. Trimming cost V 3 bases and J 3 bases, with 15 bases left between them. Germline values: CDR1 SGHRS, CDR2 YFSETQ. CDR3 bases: TGCGCCAGCAGCTCGATACCCGGGGGTGACTATGGCTACACCTTC. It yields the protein CASSSIPGGDYGYTF.

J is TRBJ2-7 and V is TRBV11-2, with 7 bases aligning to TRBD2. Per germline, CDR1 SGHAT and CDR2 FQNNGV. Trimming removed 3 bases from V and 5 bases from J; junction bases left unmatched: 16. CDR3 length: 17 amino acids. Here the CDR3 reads CASSFGGLTPSGDEQYF. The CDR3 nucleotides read TGTGCCAGCAGCTTCGGGGGACTAACACCTAGTGGAGACGAGCAGTACTTC.

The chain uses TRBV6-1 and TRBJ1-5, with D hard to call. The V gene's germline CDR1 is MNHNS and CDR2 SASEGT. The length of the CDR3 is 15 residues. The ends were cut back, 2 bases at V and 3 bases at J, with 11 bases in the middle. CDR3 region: CASSEIWQDNQPQHF. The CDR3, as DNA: TGTGCCAGCAGTGAAATTTGGCAGGACAATCAGCCCCAGCATTTT.

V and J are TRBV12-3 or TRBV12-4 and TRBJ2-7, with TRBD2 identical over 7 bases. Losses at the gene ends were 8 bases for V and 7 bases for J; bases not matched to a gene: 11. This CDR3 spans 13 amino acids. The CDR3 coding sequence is TGTGCCAGCTCTATCAAACCGGGGGGAGAGCAGTACTTC. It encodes CASSIKPGGEQYF.

CDR3 region: CAISGGLTNTEAFF. The CDR3 DNA reads as TGTGCCATCAGTGGGGGACTCACGAACACTGAAGCTTTCTTT. The V call is TRBV10-3, the J call TRBJ1-1; tentatively, D is TRBD1 (5 bases). Trimming removed 4 bases from V and 1 base from J, with 10 bases in between. The CDR3 sequence is 14 residues long. Germline V gene data show CDR1 as ENHRY and CDR2 as SYGVKD.

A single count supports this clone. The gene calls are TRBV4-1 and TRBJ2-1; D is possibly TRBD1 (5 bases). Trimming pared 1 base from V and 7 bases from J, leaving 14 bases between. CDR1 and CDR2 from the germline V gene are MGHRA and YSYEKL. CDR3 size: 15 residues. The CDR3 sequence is CASSQAPVPGNEQFF. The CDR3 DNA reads TGCGCCAGCAGCCAAGCCCCCGTCCCAGGGAATGAGCAGTTCTTC.

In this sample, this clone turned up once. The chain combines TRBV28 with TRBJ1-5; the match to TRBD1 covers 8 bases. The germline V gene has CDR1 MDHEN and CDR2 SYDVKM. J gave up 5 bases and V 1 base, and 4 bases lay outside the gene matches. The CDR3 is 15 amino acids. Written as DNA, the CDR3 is TGTGCCAGCAGTTTATCGGACAGGGAGTATCAGCCCCAGCATTTT. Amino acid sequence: CASSLSDREYQPQHF.